This TCR beta chain is drawn from a study of cytomegalovirus exposure and HLA in healthy donors. Study summary: Per a later analysis, the roughly 640 first-cohort and 120 validation repertoires shared one platform.

As for this clone: Its target is not known.

Produced via immunoSEQ multiplex PCR; TCRdb's table is partial and in-frame only. The table has 150,000 to 180,000 clones, about 86% seen once; the top ten hold 2.1%. Study-wide results and limits: A classifier reportedly called cytomegalovirus status with high sensitivity and specificity. The authors confirmed in vitro that a few CMV-associated chains were specific for CMV antigens. The majority of TCR sequences were rare, yet some public TCRs appeared in many donors.

This clonotype was obtained from a human donor in good health. Source material: PBMCs.

Here the CDR3 reads CASSQGAGWNTEAFF. The DNA for the CDR3 is TGCGCCAGCAGCCAAGGTGCAGGGTGGAACACTGAAGCTTTCTTT. The gene calls are TRBV4-1 and TRBJ1-1, with D tentatively TRBD1 (5 bases). The germline CDR1 and CDR2 sequences are MGHRA and YSYEKL. The V end lost 1 base, the J end lost 1 base, and 10 bases lay between the germline ends. The CDR3 loop spans 15 amino acids.